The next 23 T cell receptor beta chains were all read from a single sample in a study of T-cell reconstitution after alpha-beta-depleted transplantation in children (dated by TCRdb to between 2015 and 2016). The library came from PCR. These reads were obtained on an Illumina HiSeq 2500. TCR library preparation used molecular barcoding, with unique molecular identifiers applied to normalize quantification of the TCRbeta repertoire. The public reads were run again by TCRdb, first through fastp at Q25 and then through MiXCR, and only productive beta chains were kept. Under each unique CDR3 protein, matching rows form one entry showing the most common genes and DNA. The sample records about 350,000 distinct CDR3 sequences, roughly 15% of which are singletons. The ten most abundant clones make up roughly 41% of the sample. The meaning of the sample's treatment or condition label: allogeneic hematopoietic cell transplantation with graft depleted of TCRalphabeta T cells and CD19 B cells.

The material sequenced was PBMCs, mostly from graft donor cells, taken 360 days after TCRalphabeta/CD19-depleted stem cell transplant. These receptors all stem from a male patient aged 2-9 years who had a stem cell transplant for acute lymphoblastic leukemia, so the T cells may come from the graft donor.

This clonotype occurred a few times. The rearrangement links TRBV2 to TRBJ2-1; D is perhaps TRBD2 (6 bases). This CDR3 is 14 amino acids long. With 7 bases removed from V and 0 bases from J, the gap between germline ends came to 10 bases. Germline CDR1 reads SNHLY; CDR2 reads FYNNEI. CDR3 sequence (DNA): TGTGCCAGCATTGCTAGCGACTCCTACAATGAGCAGTTCTTC. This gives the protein CASIASDSYNEQFF.

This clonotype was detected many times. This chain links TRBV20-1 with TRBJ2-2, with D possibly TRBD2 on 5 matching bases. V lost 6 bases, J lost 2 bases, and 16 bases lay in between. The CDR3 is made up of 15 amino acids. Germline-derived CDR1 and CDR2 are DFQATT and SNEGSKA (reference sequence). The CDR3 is CSASLWERNTGELFF. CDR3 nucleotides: TGCAGTGCCAGCTTGTGGGAGCGTAACACCGGGGAGCTGTTTTTT.

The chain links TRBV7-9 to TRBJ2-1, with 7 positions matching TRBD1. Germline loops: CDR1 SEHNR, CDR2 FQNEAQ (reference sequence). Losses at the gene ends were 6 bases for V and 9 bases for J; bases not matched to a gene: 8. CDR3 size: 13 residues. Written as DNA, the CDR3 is TGTGCCAGCAGAAAAACAGGGGCTTTTGAGCAGTTCTTC. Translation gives CASRKTGAFEQFF.

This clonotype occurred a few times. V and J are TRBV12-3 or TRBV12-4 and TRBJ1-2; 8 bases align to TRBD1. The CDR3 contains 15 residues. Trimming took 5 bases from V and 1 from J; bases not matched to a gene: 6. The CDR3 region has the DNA TGTGCCAGCAGTCGTGCAGGGGGCCTTAACTATGGCTACACCTTC. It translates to CASSRAGGLNYGYTF.

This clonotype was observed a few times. This chain's CDR3 is CASSHLTSSVNEQYF. In DNA, the CDR3 is TGTGCCAGCAGCCACCTGACTAGTTCCGTCAACGAGCAGTACTTC. The chain joins TRBV4-2 to TRBJ2-7, with a possible D match to TRBD2 (6 bases). This CDR3 region has 15 residues. The germline gives CDR1 LGHNA, CDR2 YNFKEQ. The V and J ends lost 3 bases and 5 bases respectively, with 17 bases between them.

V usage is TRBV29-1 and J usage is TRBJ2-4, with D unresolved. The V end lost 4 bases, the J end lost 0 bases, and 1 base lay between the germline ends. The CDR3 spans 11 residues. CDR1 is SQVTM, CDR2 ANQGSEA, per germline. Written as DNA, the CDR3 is TGCAGCGTTGTAGCCAAAAACATTCAGTACTTC. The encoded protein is CSVVAKNIQYF.

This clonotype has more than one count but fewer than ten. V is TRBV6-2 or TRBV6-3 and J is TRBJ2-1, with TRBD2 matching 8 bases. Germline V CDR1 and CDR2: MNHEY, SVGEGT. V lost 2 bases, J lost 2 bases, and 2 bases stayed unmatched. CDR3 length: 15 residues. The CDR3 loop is CASSYGGGPYNEQFF. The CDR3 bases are TGTGCCAGCAGTTACGGCGGGGGGCCCTACAATGAGCAGTTCTTC.

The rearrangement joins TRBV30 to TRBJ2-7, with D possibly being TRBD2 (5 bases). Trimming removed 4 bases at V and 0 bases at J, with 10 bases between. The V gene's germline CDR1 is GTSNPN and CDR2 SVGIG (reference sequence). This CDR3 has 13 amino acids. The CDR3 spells CAWKRVDSYEQYF. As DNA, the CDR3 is TGTGCCTGGAAGAGGGTGGACTCCTACGAGCAGTACTTC.

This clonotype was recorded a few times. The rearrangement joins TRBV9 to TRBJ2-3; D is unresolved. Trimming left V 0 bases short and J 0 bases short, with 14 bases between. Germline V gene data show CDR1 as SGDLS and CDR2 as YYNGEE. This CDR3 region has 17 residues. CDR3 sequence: CASSVGNPMTSTDTQYF. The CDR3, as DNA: TGTGCCAGCAGCGTAGGAAACCCCATGACTAGCACAGATACGCAGTATTTT.

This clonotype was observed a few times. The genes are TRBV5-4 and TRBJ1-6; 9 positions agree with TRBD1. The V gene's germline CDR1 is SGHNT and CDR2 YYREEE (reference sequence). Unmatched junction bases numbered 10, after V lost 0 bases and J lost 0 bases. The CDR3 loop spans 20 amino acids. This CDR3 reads CASSLGPTGGFSSYNSPLHF. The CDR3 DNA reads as TGTGCCAGCAGCTTGGGCCCCACAGGGGGCTTTAGCTCCTATAATTCACCCCTCCACTTT.

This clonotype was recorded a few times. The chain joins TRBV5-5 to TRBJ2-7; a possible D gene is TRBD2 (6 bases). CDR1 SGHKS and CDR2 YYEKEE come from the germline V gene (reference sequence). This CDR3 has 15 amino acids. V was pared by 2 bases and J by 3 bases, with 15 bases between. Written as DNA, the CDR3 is TGTGCCAGCAGCTTACTGACTAGATCTCTCTACGAGCAGTACTTC. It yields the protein CASSLLTRSLYEQYF.

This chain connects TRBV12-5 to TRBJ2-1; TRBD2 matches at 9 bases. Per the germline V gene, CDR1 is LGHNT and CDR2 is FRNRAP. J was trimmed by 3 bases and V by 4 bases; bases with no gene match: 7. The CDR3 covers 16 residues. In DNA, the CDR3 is TGTGCTAGTGGTTCCTCCTATAGCGGGAGCTACAATGAGCAGTTCTTC. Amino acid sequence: CASGSSYSGSYNEQFF.

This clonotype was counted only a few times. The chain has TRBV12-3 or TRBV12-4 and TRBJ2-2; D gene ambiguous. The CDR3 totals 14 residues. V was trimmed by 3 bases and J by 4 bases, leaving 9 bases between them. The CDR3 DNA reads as TGTGCCAGCAGTTTTTCCCGATTCACCGGGGAGCTGTTTTTT. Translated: CASSFSRFTGELFF.

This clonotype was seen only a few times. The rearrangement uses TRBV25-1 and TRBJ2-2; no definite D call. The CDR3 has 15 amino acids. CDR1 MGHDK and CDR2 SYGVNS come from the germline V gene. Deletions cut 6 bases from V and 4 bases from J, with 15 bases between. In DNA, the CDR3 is TGTGCCAGCAGGCCCCCCTCCCCAGCCACCGGGGAGCTGTTTTTT. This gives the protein CASRPPSPATGELFF.

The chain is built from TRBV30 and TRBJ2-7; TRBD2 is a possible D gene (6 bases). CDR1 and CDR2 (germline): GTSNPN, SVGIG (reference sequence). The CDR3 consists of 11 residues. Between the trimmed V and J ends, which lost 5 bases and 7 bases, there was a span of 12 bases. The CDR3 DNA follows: TGTGCCTGGGGTTCTGGAGGGGAGCAGTACTTC. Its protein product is CAWGSGGEQYF.

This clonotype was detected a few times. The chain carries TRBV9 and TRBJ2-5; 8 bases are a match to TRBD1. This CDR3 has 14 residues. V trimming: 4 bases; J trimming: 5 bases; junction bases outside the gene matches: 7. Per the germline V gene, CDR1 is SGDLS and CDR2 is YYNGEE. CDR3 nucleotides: TGTGCCAGCAGCCGAAACAGGGGGAGGGAGACCCAGTACTTC. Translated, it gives CASSRNRGRETQYF.

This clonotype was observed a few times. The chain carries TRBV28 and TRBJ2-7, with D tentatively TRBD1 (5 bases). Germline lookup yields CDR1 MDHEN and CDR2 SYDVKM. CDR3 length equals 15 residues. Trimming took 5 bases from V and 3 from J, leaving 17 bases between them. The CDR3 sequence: CASSGPGNTNYEQYF. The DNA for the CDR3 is TGTGCCAGCAGTGGTCCAGGGAACACTAACTACGAGCAGTACTTC.

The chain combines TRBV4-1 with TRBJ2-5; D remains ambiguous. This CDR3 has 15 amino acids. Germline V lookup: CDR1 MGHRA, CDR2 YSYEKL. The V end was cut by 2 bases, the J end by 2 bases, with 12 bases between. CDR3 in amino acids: CASSQRLSLQETQYF. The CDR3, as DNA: TGCGCCAGCAGCCAAAGGTTGTCACTTCAAGAGACCCAGTACTTC.

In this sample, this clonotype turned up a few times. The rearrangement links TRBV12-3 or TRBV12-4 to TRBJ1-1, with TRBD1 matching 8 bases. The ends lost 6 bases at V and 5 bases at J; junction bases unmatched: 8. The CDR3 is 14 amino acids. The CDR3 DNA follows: TGTGCCAGCAGCCCGTCGACAGGGGCGACTGAAGCTTTCTTT. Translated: CASSPSTGATEAFF.

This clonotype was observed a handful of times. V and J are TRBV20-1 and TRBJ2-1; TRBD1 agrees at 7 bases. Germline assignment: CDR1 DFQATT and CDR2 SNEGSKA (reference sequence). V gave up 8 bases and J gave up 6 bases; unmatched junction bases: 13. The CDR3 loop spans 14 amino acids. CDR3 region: CSRETGTRGNEQFF. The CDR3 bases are TGCAGTCGCGAGACAGGGACCCGGGGCAATGAGCAGTTCTTC.

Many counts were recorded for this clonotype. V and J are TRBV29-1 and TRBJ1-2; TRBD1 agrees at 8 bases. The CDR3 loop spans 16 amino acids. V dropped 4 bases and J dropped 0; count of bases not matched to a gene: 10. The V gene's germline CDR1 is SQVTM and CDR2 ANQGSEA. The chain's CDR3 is CSVVGTGRGPNYGYTF. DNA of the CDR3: TGCAGCGTTGTGGGGACAGGCAGAGGACCTAACTATGGCTACACCTTC.

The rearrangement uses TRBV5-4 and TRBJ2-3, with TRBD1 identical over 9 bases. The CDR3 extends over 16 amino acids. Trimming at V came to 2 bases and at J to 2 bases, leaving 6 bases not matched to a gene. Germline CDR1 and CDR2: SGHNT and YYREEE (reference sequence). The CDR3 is CASSLKTGGNTDTQYF. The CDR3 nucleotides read TGTGCCAGCAGCTTAAAGACAGGGGGAAACACAGATACGCAGTATTTT. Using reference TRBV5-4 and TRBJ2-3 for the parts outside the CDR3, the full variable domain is ETGVTQSPTHLIKTRGQQVTLRCSSQSGHNTVSWYQQALGQGPQFIFQYYREEENGRGNFPPRFSGLQFPNYSSELNVNALELDDSALYLCASSLKTGGNTDTQYFGPGTRLTVL.

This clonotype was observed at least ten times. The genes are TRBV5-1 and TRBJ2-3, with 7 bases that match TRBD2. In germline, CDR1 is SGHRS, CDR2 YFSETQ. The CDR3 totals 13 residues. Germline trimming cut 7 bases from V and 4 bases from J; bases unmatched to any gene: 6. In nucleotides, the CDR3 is TGCGCCAGCGCTAACCTAGCGGCAGATACGCAGTATTTT. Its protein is CASANLAADTQYF. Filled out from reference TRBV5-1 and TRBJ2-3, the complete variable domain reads KAGVTQTPRYLIKTRGQQVTLSCSPISGHRSVSWYQQTPGQGLQFLFEYFSETQRNKGNFPGRFSGRQFSNSRSEMNVSTLELGDSALYLCASANLAADTQYFGPGTRLTVL.